The 21 T cell receptor delta chains reported below all come from one sample, sequenced in a study of Vδ1+ human thymocytes. Study results and limitations: Thymic TRG and TRD repertoires appeared highly polyclonal, with Gaussian CDR3 length distributions.

These receptors are not linked to any known antigen. The template was reverse-transcribed extracted RNA. Pooled V-gene forward primers with one constant-region reverse primer generated the CDR3 amplicons by multiplex PCR. TCRdb re-called the multiplex PCR reads through CATT. The sample shows 20,000 to 25,000 delta-chain clones, about 8% of them seen only once. The material sequenced was Vdelta1+ gamma-delta thymocytes from the thymus. Regarding subset: FACS-sorted CD3+ TCRalphabeta- TCRVdelta1+ TCRVdelta2- thymocytes. All receptors derive from a child less than two years old who had congenital heart surgery.

The genes are TRDV1 and TRDJ1, with TRDD3 matching over 7 bases. The CDR3 totals 22 residues. The V gene's germline CDR1 is TSWWSYY and CDR2 QGS. Losses at the gene ends were 1 base for V and 0 bases for J; bases not matched to a gene: 23. The CDR3 bases are TGTGCTCTTGGGGAACGCAGATCATTTCCCGTACTGGGGATTCTGTACACCGATAAACTCATCTTT. Residues: CALGERRSFPVLGILYTDKLIF.

The rearrangement joins TRDV2 to TRDJ1; the match to TRDD3 covers 9 bases. The CDR3 covers 18 residues. From germline, CDR1 is GEAIGNYY and CDR2 EKD. V shed 0 bases, J shed 5 bases, and the junction held 15 bases outside the gene matches. CDR3 bases: TGTGCCTGTGACACCGGAAGCCGCGCTCGGGGGATACTGGATAAACTCATCTTT. Translating it yields CACDTGSRARGILDKLIF.

This clone was seen a few times. The chain couples TRDV1 to TRDJ1, with D maybe TRDD3 (6 bases). The CDR3 is made up of 20 amino acids. Germline CDR1 reads TSWWSYY; CDR2 reads QGS. Trimming shortened V by 0 bases and J by 0 bases, and 23 bases separated the two germline ends. CDR3: CALGELGPTPGGRYTDKLIF. The CDR3 coding sequence is TGTGCTCTTGGGGAACTGGGACCTACGCCCGGGGGGAGGTACACCGATAAACTCATCTTT.

Only a few counts were recorded for this clone. The V gene is TRDV1, the J gene TRDJ1; the D call may be TRDD2 or TRDD3 (5 bases each). This CDR3 has 21 residues. CDR1 and CDR2 (germline): TSWWSYY, QGS. V dropped 2 bases and J dropped 0 bases, with 28 bases sitting between them. The CDR3 protein is CALGELYPRGGSRPYTDKLIF. The CDR3 DNA sequence: TGTGCTCTTGGGGAATTATATCCTAGGGGAGGGTCAAGACCATACACCGATAAACTCATCTTT.

The chain links TRDV1 to TRDJ1; maybe TRDD3 (6 bases). Trimming took 4 bases from V and 0 from J, leaving 33 bases between them. The CDR3 length is 22 residues. The V gene's germline CDR1 is TSWWSYY and CDR2 QGS. The CDR3 sequence is CALGGRPWDVLADTRYTDKLIF. In nucleotides, the CDR3 is TGTGCTCTTGGGGGCCGGCCTTGGGATGTACTGGCGGATACCAGGTACACCGATAAACTCATCTTT.

This chain uses TRDV1 with TRDJ1, with TRDD3 matching 8 bases. The V gene's germline CDR1 is TSWWSYY and CDR2 QGS. This CDR3 contains 18 residues. V lost 0 bases to trimming and J lost 0 bases; unmatched junction nucleotides: 9. The chain's CDR3 is CALGELKDALGDTDKLIF. The CDR3 DNA follows: TGTGCTCTTGGGGAACTTAAGGACGCACTGGGGGACACCGATAAACTCATCTTT.

By proportion, this clone is medium-sized (0.01 to 0.1%). The chain employs TRAV29/DV5 and TRDJ1; no definite D call. The CDR3 has 14 amino acids. Trimming removed 1 base from V and 4 bases from J, with 14 bases in between. The V gene's germline CDR1 is NSMFDY and CDR2 ISSIKDK. The CDR3 reads CAASSLLNVDKLIF. CDR3 DNA: TGTGCAGCAAGCTCCTTGCTCAACGTCGATAAACTCATCTTT.

A note on this clone: Other DNA sequences in this specimen translate into the identical CDR3. The V call is TRDV1, the J call TRDJ1, with TRDD3 as a possible D gene (5 bases). Germline loops: CDR1 TSWWSYY, CDR2 QGS. Trimming removed 0 bases from V and 2 bases from J, with 13 bases in between. The CDR3 is 16 residues long. CDR3 DNA sequence: TGTGCTCTTGGGGAACTGGGGCTGGGAGATACCGATAAACTCATCTTT. It yields the protein CALGELGLGDTDKLIF.

This clone was counted only a few times. The chain combines TRDV1 with TRDJ1; 7 nucleotides match TRDD3. The V segment lost 0 bases and the J segment 9 bases; nucleotides outside the gene matches: 4. This CDR3 spans 13 amino acids. Germline CDR1 TSWWSYY, CDR2 QGS. CDR3 nucleotides: TGTGCTCTTGGGGAACTGGGGGATCAAGAACTCATCTTT. Translating it yields CALGELGDQELIF.

This clone was counted between two and nine times. This rearrangement joins TRDV1 to TRDJ1; no reliable D call. The CDR3 totals 14 residues. CDR1 TSWWSYY and CDR2 QGS come from the germline V gene. V lost 6 bases, J lost 0 bases, and 11 bases lay in between. For the CDR3, the DNA is TGTGCTCTTGGAAATTCCACTGACACCGATAAACTCATCTTT. The encoded protein is CALGNSTDTDKLIF.

The genes are TRDV1 and TRDJ1, with D perhaps TRDD3 (7 bases). V was clipped by 5 bases and J by 2 bases, with 36 bases between them. CDR3 length equals 22 residues. Germline V gene sequence: CDR1 TSWWSYY, CDR2 QGS. The CDR3 protein is CALGIKSLLRPTPGGYTDKLIF. The CDR3 bases are TGTGCTCTTGGGATAAAGTCCCTACTTCGTCCTACACCTGGGGGTTATACCGATAAACTCATCTTT.

This clone has only a few counts. V and J are TRDV1 and TRDJ1; D is unclear. Trimming took 1 base from V and 2 from J, leaving 32 bases between them. Germline CDR1 TSWWSYY, CDR2 QGS. CDR3 length: 22 residues. The CDR3 loop is CALGEPPRSRWSPFYGTDKLIF. In nucleotides, the CDR3 is TGTGCTCTTGGGGAACCCCCCCGGAGTCGTTGGTCCCCTTTTTACGGTACCGATAAACTCATCTTT.

This clone is a singleton in its sample. No V gene was called, and the J gene is TRDJ1; the table's D gene call, TRDD3, was not cross checked with the DNA. The CDR3 length is 15 residues. CDR3 in amino acids: CALGVLLGDTDKLIF. The CDR3, as DNA: TGTGCTCTTGGGGTCTTACTGGGGGATACCGATAAACTCATCTTT.

This clone has a handful of counts. Different DNA sequences within this sample yield the same CDR3. The rearrangement links TRDV1 to TRDJ1, with 8 bases matching TRDD3. With 0 bases clipped from V and 8 bases from J, the junction kept 11 bases outside the gene matches. The CDR3 is 16 residues long. Germline assignment: CDR1 TSWWSYY and CDR2 QGS. In DNA form, the CDR3 reads TGTGCTCTTGGGGAACTAGTCCCTCTGTACTGGGGGAAACTCATCTTT. Its translation is CALGELVPLYWGKLIF.

The chain joins TRDV1 to TRDJ1; 9 bases line up with TRDD3. This CDR3 has 19 amino acids. V was clipped by 3 bases and J by 0 bases; unmatched bases: 14. Germline loops: CDR1 TSWWSYY, CDR2 QGS. Here the CDR3 reads CALGDPIYTGGLYTDKLIF. The CDR3 DNA reads TGTGCTCTTGGGGATCCTATTTATACTGGGGGACTGTACACCGATAAACTCATCTTT.

This clone has only a few counts. J is TRDJ1 and V is TRDV1, with 9 bases identical to TRDD3. Germline V gives CDR1 TSWWSYY, CDR2 QGS. Trimming removed 5 bases from V and 3 bases from J; junction bases left unmatched: 19. The CDR3 loop spans 19 amino acids. CDR3 region: CALGYSAGSLGDKADKLIF. CDR3 DNA: TGTGCTCTTGGGTACAGCGCGGGTTCCTTGGGGGATAAGGCCGATAAACTCATCTTT.

This clone is medium-sized (0.01 to 0.1%) within its sample. The chain uses TRDV2 and TRDJ3; D remains unclear. The CDR3 loop spans 19 amino acids. With 0 bases removed from V and 0 bases from J, the gap between germline ends came to 14 bases. The V gene's germline CDR1 is GEAIGNYY and CDR2 EKD. The CDR3 DNA follows: TGTGCCTGTGACACCCGAGGAGGACGTAGCTCCTGGGACACCCGACAGATGTTTTTC. Amino acid sequence: CACDTRGGRSSWDTRQMFF.

The rearrangement uses TRDV1 and TRDJ1, with 11 bases matching TRDD3. The germline gives CDR1 TSWWSYY, CDR2 QGS. The CDR3 spans 18 residues. Germline trimming cut 2 bases from V and 2 bases from J; bases unmatched to any gene: 10. The CDR3: CALGEYTVGDTPTDKLIF. The CDR3 DNA reads TGTGCTCTTGGGGAATATACTGTGGGGGATACGCCGACCGATAAACTCATCTTT.

J is TRDJ1 and V is TRDV1, with D possibly being TRDD2 (5 bases). V was trimmed by 0 bases and J by 4 bases, leaving 12 bases between them. The CDR3 is 15 residues long. Germline V gene data show CDR1 as TSWWSYY and CDR2 as QGS. The CDR3: CALGELGAPIDKLIF. Written as DNA, the CDR3 is TGTGCTCTTGGGGAACTAGGGGCTCCTATCGATAAACTCATCTTT.

This chain uses TRDV1 with TRDJ1; possibly TRDD2 or TRDD3 for D (6 bases each). The germline V gene encodes CDR1 TSWWSYY and CDR2 QGS. The CDR3 spans 14 residues. V lost 5 bases to trimming and J lost 7 bases, with 17 bases between them. CDR3 residues: CALGLHPTGPKLIF. The CDR3 DNA reads as TGTGCTCTTGGGTTACATCCTACTGGGCCTAAACTCATCTTT.

The rearrangement links TRDV1 to TRDJ1; 10 positions agree with TRDD3. V trimming: 0 bases; J trimming: 1 base; junction bases outside the gene matches: 41. Per germline, CDR1 TSWWSYY and CDR2 QGS. The CDR3 contains 29 residues. CDR3 in amino acids: CALGELSQGFSYLGTGGCLDRSGTDKLIF. DNA of the CDR3: TGTGCTCTTGGGGAACTAAGTCAGGGGTTTTCCTACCTGGGTACTGGGGGATGCCTCGACCGCTCGGGCACCGATAAACTCATCTTT.